This T cell receptor beta chain was recovered during a study of blood T cell repertoires in COVID-19. Recruitment covered roughly 22 US areas and drew participants whose ages spanned about 18 to 90 years. Original data processing: Nucleated cell counts were estimated from reference gene primer amplification. Method: immunoSEQ multiplex PCR; TCRdb's copy keeps in-frame clones and lacks some. V and J calls and clone size are copied from that table; D and trimming were computed from the DNA. The sample shows approximately 260,000 clones, more than 75% of them seen only once. This CDR3 has 14 amino acids. The V gene lost 4 bases and the J gene lost 2 bases, with 11 bases spanning the gap. Germline CDR1 reads SGHVS; CDR2 reads FQNEAQ.

The rearrangement links TRBV7-8 to TRBJ1-2, with D unresolved. The source of this sequence is a woman aged 50 to 60 who had been exposed to COVID-19. Sequenced: PBMCs or T cells enriched from blood (not recorded which). Written as DNA, the CDR3 is TGTGCCAGCAGCTCCGGGTCTCTGAACTATGGCTACACCTTC. This gives the protein CASSSGSLNYGYTF.